One and the same sample provided the 25 T cell receptor beta chains below, sequenced in a study of OX40 agonist ivuxolimab in advanced cancers. TCRdb's table, derived via immunoSEQ multiplex PCR, lists solely in-frame clones and lacks some. The sample yields tens of thousands of clones, 85% seen once. The sample consisted of CD4+ or CD8+ T cells sorted from blood, taken in a trial of the OX40 agonist ivuxolimab. The receptors derive from an adult with an advanced solid tumor such as melanoma, head and neck, liver or kidney cancer.

This chain uses TRBV5-1 with TRBJ1-4; D may be TRBD1 (6 bases). CDR1 and CDR2 from the germline V gene are SGHRS and YFSETQ. V lost 0 bases, J lost 7 bases, and 10 bases lay in between. CDR3 length equals 14 residues. The CDR3 is CASSLDRAGEKLFF. The CDR3 DNA follows: TGCGCCAGCAGCTTGGACAGGGCGGGTGAAAAACTGTTTTTT.

This chain links TRBV5-1 with TRBJ2-5; TRBD2 matches 7 bases. CDR3 length equals 12 residues. The junction had 4 bases not matched to a gene; V was cut back by 7 bases and J by 4 bases. Germline CDR1 reads SGHRS; CDR2 reads YFSETQ. This chain's CDR3 is CASGIAGETQYF. The CDR3 nucleotides are TGCGCCAGCGGAATAGCGGGAGAGACCCAGTACTTC.

This clone was detected only once. The chain employs TRBV19 and TRBJ1-5; no clear D gene. The germline V gene encodes CDR1 LNHDA and CDR2 SQIVND (reference sequence). V dropped 3 bases and J dropped 2 bases, with 11 bases sitting between them. The CDR3 sequence is 15 residues long. The chain's CDR3 is CASSMRDVGNQPQHF. CDR3 nucleotides: TGTGCCAGTAGTATGCGGGATGTGGGCAATCAGCCCCAGCATTTT. Full variable domain (missing parts from reference TRBV19 and TRBJ1-5): DGGITQSPKYLFRKEGQNVTLSCEQNLNHDAMYWYRQDPGQGLRLIYYSQIVNDFQKGDIAEGYSVSREKKESFPLTVTSAQKNPTAFYLCASSMRDVGNQPQHFGDGTRLSIL.

This chain connects TRBV6-4 to TRBJ2-4; 8 bases line up with TRBD1. Germline lookup yields CDR1 MRHNA and CDR2 SNTAGT. V was clipped by 6 bases and J by 1 base; unmatched bases: 5. This CDR3 is 15 amino acids long. CDR3 in DNA: TGTGCCAGCAGGGACAGGGCGCGGGCCAAAAACATTCAGTACTTC. Its protein is CASRDRARAKNIQYF.

The J gene is TRBJ2-5, the V gene TRBV7-8; D gene unclear. The V gene's germline CDR1 is SGHVS and CDR2 FQNEAQ. CDR3 length: 14 amino acids. The ends were cut back, 1 base at V and 0 bases at J, with 6 bases in the middle. CDR3 loop: CASSLGQYQETQYF. The DNA of the CDR3 is TGTGCCAGCAGCTTAGGGCAGTACCAAGAGACCCAGTACTTC.

The chain recombines TRBV9 with TRBJ2-5, with D perhaps TRBD2 (5 bases). Germline V CDR1 and CDR2: SGDLS, YYNGEE. Trimming removed 2 bases from V and 4 bases from J, with 15 bases in between. CDR3 length: 15 amino acids. Here the CDR3 DNA reads TGTGCCAGCAGCGTCGGGAACGCGGACCTAGAGACCCAGTACTTC. Encoded protein: CASSVGNADLETQYF.

The rearrangement joins TRBV10-3 to TRBJ2-7, with D perhaps given as TRBD1 or TRBD2 (5 bases each). This CDR3 contains 15 residues. V was cut by 4 bases and J by 3 bases, with 16 bases left in between. Per the germline V gene, CDR1 is ENHRY and CDR2 is SYGVKD. The CDR3 spells CAISAPGDGYYEQYF. CDR3 DNA sequence: TGTGCCATCAGTGCCCCCGGGGACGGCTACTACGAGCAGTACTTC.

The rearrangement uses TRBV7-9 and TRBJ2-3; D is ambiguous. This CDR3 spans 13 amino acids. Germline CDR1 is SEHNR and CDR2 is FQNEAQ (reference sequence). Trimming stripped 6 bases from V and 6 bases from J, with 13 bases between. CDR3 sequence reads: CASSPSTGDTQYF. The CDR3 nucleotides read TGTGCCAGCAGTCCCAGCACCGGTGATACGCAGTATTTT. Supplemented by reference TRBV7-9 and TRBJ2-3, the full variable domain reads DTGVSQNPRHKITKRGQNVTFRCDPISEHNRLYWYRQTLGQGPEFLTYFQNEAQLEKSRLLSDRFSAERPKGSFSTLEIQRTEQGDSAMYLCASSPSTGDTQYFGPGTRLTVL.

V usage is TRBV5-5 and J usage is TRBJ1-2; TRBD1 matches 8 bases. The germline CDR1 and CDR2 sequences are SGHKS and YYEKEE (reference sequence). Trimming at V came to 4 bases and at J to 1 base, leaving 3 bases not matched to a gene. The CDR3 length is 14 residues. CDR3 coding DNA: TGTGCCAGCAGCCCGACAGGGGATAACTATGGCTACACCTTC. Its protein product is CASSPTGDNYGYTF.

Only a few counts were recorded for this clone. V usage is TRBV7-9 and J usage is TRBJ1-2, with D unresolved. V shed 1 base and J shed 1 base, with 7 bases lying between them. CDR3 length: 14 residues. Germline CDR1 SEHNR, CDR2 FQNEAQ (reference sequence). The CDR3 loop reads CASSLGVLNYGYTF. The DNA of the CDR3 is TGTGCCAGCAGCTTAGGGGTCCTTAACTATGGCTACACCTTC.

This chain connects TRBV27 to TRBJ2-3, with D perhaps matching TRBD1 or TRBD2 (7 bases each). V was pared by 7 bases and J by 1 base, with 18 bases between. Germline CDR1 MNHEY, CDR2 SMNVEV (reference sequence). CDR3 length: 16 residues. The CDR3 DNA reads TGTGCCAGCAACCCCCAGGGGGGGGAAGGCACAGATACGCAGTATTTT. As protein: CASNPQGGEGTDTQYF.

This chain connects TRBV2 to TRBJ1-6; 7 bases fit TRBD1. The CDR3 runs to 15 residues. Unmatched junction bases numbered 10, after V lost 7 bases and J lost 7 bases. The germline CDR1 and CDR2 sequences are SNHLY and FYNNEI. Here the CDR3 reads CASTQRDSSNSPLHF. CDR3 nucleotide sequence: TGTGCCAGCACCCAACGGGACAGTTCGAATTCACCCCTCCACTTT.

CDR3 sequence reads: CASSVGVGGGAEQYF. DNA of the CDR3: TGTGCCAGCAGCGTAGGCGTCGGAGGGGGTGCCGAGCAGTACTTC. The chain joins TRBV9 to TRBJ2-7, with D tentatively TRBD1 or TRBD2 (6 bases each). V was cut by 0 bases and J by 6 bases, with 16 bases left in between. Germline assignment: CDR1 SGDLS and CDR2 YYNGEE. The CDR3 spans 15 residues.

The gene calls are TRBV18 and TRBJ2-7, with 7 nucleotides matching TRBD1. This CDR3 has 15 residues. The V segment lost 3 bases and the J segment 0 bases; nucleotides outside the gene matches: 5. Germline V gene sequence: CDR1 KGHSH, CDR2 LQKENI. The CDR3 loop is CASSPRQGSSYEQYF. Here the CDR3 DNA reads TGTGCCAGCTCACCCAGACAGGGAAGCTCCTACGAGCAGTACTTC.

V usage is TRBV7-9 and J usage is TRBJ1-2, with a tentative D call TRBD1 (6 bases). CDR1 and CDR2 from the germline V gene are SEHNR and FQNEAQ (reference sequence). The CDR3 totals 16 residues. Trimming cost V 4 bases and J 2 bases, with 17 bases left between them. The CDR3 DNA is TGTGCCAGCAGCTCGGGCGGGGCAGGGGAAAACTATGGCTACACCTTC. Its protein product is CASSSGGAGENYGYTF.

This chain joins TRBV7-2 and TRBJ1-6; TRBD1 is a possible D gene (5 bases). The CDR3 consists of 12 residues. V was cut by 1 base and J by 14 bases, with 9 bases left in between. Germline V gives CDR1 SGHTA, CDR2 FQGNSA. CDR3 region: CASSLDRGALHF. CDR3 in DNA: TGTGCCAGCAGCTTAGACCGAGGGGCCCTCCACTTT.

This chain uses TRBV18 with TRBJ2-3; D might be TRBD2 (6 bases). The CDR3 has 17 residues. Germline values: CDR1 KGHSH, CDR2 LQKENI. V was trimmed by 3 bases and J by 0 bases, leaving 16 bases between them. The CDR3, as DNA: TGTGCCAGCTCACCCCAGGAGGGGTCGGGAAGCACAGATACGCAGTATTTT. This encodes CASSPQEGSGSTDTQYF. The whole variable domain, filled in from reference TRBV18 and TRBJ2-3, reads NAGVMQNPRHLVRRRGQEARLRCSPMKGHSHVYWYRQLPEEGLKFMVYLQKENIIDESGMPKERFSAEFPKEGPSILRIQQVVRGDSAAYFCASSPQEGSGSTDTQYFGPGTRLTVL.

J is TRBJ1-2 and V is TRBV5-1, with 7 bases lining up with TRBD1. Germline assignment: CDR1 SGHRS and CDR2 YFSETQ. The length of the CDR3 is 12 residues. J lost 6 bases, V lost 3 bases, and 2 bases had no gene match. CDR3: CASSSGQNGYTF. The CDR3 DNA sequence: TGCGCCAGCAGCTCGGGACAGAATGGCTACACCTTC.

This chain joins TRBV7-3 and TRBJ2-2; 8 bases map to TRBD2. The CDR3 consists of 16 residues. The junction had 8 bases not matched to a gene; V was cut back by 4 bases and J by 4 bases. Germline V gives CDR1 SGHTA, CDR2 FQGTGA. CDR3 nucleotide sequence: TGTGCCAGCAGCTCCCGGGGGGGGCCGGGCACCGGGGAGCTGTTTTTT. This sequence encodes CASSSRGGPGTGELFF.

This chain joins TRBV11-2 and TRBJ2-3; 10 nucleotides match TRBD2. The CDR3 is 14 amino acids. Germline loops: CDR1 SGHAT, CDR2 FQNNGV. V shed 6 bases, J shed 6 bases, and the junction held 6 bases outside the gene matches. The CDR3 DNA follows: TGTGCCAGCAGACCTCTAGCGGGGGCGGATACGCAGTATTTT. Its protein is CASRPLAGADTQYF.

J is TRBJ2-5 and V is TRBV15; D gene unclear. Trimming removed 0 bases from V and 4 bases from J, with 6 bases in between. CDR1 is LNHNV and CDR2 is YYDKDF in the germline V gene (reference sequence). CDR3 length: 13 amino acids. The CDR3 protein is CATSRDVGETQYF. The CDR3 DNA reads as TGTGCCACCAGCAGAGATGTAGGAGAGACCCAGTACTTC.

A single count supports this clone. V and J are TRBV10-3 and TRBJ1-5, with D tentatively TRBD1 (6 bases). Deletions cut 6 bases from V and 5 bases from J, with 17 bases between. This CDR3 spans 15 amino acids. The germline V gene encodes CDR1 ENHRY and CDR2 SYGVKD. The DNA for the CDR3 is TGTGCCATCAGCAAGGGGTGGGGGGCGGATCAGCCCCAGCATTTT. This encodes CAISKGWGADQPQHF.

V is TRBV27 and J is TRBJ2-7; 11 bases match TRBD1. V lost 6 bases, J lost 2 bases, and 6 bases stayed unmatched. Germline V CDR1 and CDR2: MNHEY, SMNVEV (reference sequence). This CDR3 comprises 15 residues. Here the CDR3 reads CASRTRDRGTYEQYF. CDR3 nucleotide sequence: TGTGCCAGCAGGACCCGGGACAGGGGGACCTACGAGCAGTACTTC.

This chain joins TRBV30 and TRBJ1-1; D remains unclear. The CDR3 sequence is 15 residues long. V was trimmed by 7 bases and J by 0 bases, leaving 18 bases between them. The germline V gene encodes CDR1 GTSNPN and CDR2 SVGIG (reference sequence). The CDR3 protein is CASRSPGVLNTEAFF. CDR3 nucleotide sequence: TGTGCCTCGAGGAGCCCCGGAGTCTTGAACACTGAAGCTTTCTTT.

The chain employs TRBV7-9 and TRBJ1-3, with D unresolved. The CDR3 length is 12 residues. Germline CDR1 and CDR2: SEHNR and FQNEAQ (reference sequence). The V end lost 8 bases, the J end lost 0 bases, and 5 bases lay between the germline ends. The DNA for the CDR3 is TGTGCCAGCTTGAGCTCTGGAAACACCATATATTTT. Amino acids: CASLSSGNTIYF.